A selection of T cell receptor beta chains follows, all from one sample in a study of neurological immune-mediated disorders. Using its own MiXCR run on the 5' RACE reads, TCRdb lists one record per CDR3 protein. Among about 88,000 distinct CDR3 sequences, 3.5% were seen once, and the ten largest hold under 6.5%. The sequenced sample consisted of PBMCs. The receptors here all came from a young woman with multiple sclerosis. Both conserved end residues are part of each CDR3. Fields, in order: clone size, V gene, D gene, J gene, CDR3 protein, CDR3 DNA. D genes are given only for firm matches. For some rows the clone size is stated as once, few or many, or as a class when expanded; others skip it.

clone_size: few
v_call: TRBV20-1
d_call: .
j_call: TRBJ2-1
cdr3_aa: CSVGINEQFF
cdr3_nt: TGCAGTGTTGGTATCAATGAGCAGTTCTTC

clone_size: many
v_call: TRBV20-1
d_call: TRBD1
j_call: TRBJ2-7
cdr3_aa: CSARARDRGLSEQYF
cdr3_nt: TGCAGTGCTAGAGCCCGGGACAGGGGGCTCTCCGAGCAGTACTTC

clone_size: many
v_call: TRBV11-2
d_call: .
j_call: TRBJ2-7
cdr3_aa: CASSLAFGPRYEQYF
cdr3_nt: TGTGCCAGCAGCTTAGCATTCGGACCGCGCTACGAGCAGTACTTC

clone_size: .
v_call: TRBV28
d_call: .
j_call: TRBJ2-7
cdr3_aa: CASSFRGSGNEQYF
cdr3_nt: TGTGCCAGCAGTTTTCGTGGGAGTGGGAACGAGCAGTACTTC

clone_size: many
v_call: TRBV7-8
d_call: .
j_call: TRBJ2-2
cdr3_aa: CASSPAPGELFF
cdr3_nt: TGTGCCAGCAGCCCAGCCCCCGGGGAGCTGTTTTTT

clone_size: many
v_call: TRBV6-6
d_call: .
j_call: TRBJ2-3
cdr3_aa: CASWDATDTQYF
cdr3_nt: TGTGCCAGCTGGGACGCCACAGATACGCAGTATTTT

clone_size: many
v_call: TRBV5-1
d_call: .
j_call: TRBJ1-1
cdr3_aa: CASSYGPVNTEAFF
cdr3_nt: TGCGCCAGCAGCTATGGACCGGTGAACACTGAAGCTTTCTTT

clone_size: .
v_call: TRBV5-1
d_call: .
j_call: TRBJ1-5
cdr3_aa: CASSFSGEGNQPKHF
cdr3_nt: TGCGCCAGCAGCTTTTCCGGGGAGGGCAATCAGCCCAAGCATTTT

clone_size: many
v_call: TRBV5-1
d_call: TRBD1
j_call: TRBJ2-3
cdr3_aa: CASSRTGDPTNTQYF
cdr3_nt: TGCGCCAGCAGTCGTACAGGGGACCCCACTAATACGCAGTATTTT

clone_size: many
v_call: TRBV20-1
d_call: .
j_call: TRBJ1-1
cdr3_aa: CSAEDMRNTEAFF
cdr3_nt: TGCAGTGCGGAGGACATGAGGAACACTGAAGCTTTCTTT

clone_size: .
v_call: TRBV10-1
d_call: .
j_call: TRBJ2-1
cdr3_aa: CASSDRPRFFEQFF
cdr3_nt: TGCGCCAGCAGTGACCGGCCACGCTTCTTCGAGCAGTTCTTC

clone_size: few
v_call: TRBV6-1
d_call: TRBD1
j_call: TRBJ2-7
cdr3_aa: CASSEWDREYEQYF
cdr3_nt: TGTGCCAGCAGTGAATGGGACAGGGAATACGAGCAGTACTTC

clone_size: many
v_call: TRBV28
d_call: .
j_call: TRBJ1-2
cdr3_aa: CASRPFGQLYGYTF
cdr3_nt: TGTGCCAGCAGGCCCTTCGGACAGCTCTATGGCTACACCTTC

clone_size: many
v_call: TRBV29-1
d_call: .
j_call: TRBJ2-5
cdr3_aa: CSVWSSGQETQYF
cdr3_nt: TGCAGCGTTTGGAGTAGCGGCCAAGAGACCCAGTACTTC

clone_size: many
v_call: TRBV6-1
d_call: TRBD1
j_call: TRBJ2-1
cdr3_aa: CANLQGSYNEQFF
cdr3_nt: TGTGCCAATTTACAGGGGTCATACAATGAGCAGTTCTTC

clone_size: many
v_call: TRBV12-3/TRBV12-4
d_call: .
j_call: TRBJ1-3
cdr3_aa: CASSLRGFGNTIYF
cdr3_nt: TGTGCCAGCAGTTTAAGGGGTTTTGGAAACACCATATATTTT